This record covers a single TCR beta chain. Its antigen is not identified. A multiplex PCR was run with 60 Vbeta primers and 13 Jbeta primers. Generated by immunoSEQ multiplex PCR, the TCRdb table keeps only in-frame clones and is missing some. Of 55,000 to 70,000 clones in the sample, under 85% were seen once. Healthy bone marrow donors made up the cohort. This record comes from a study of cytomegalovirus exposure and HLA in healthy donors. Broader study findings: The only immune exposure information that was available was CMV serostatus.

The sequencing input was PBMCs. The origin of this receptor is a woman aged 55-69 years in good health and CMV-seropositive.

CDR3 protein: CASSGSGGLNQPQHF. CDR3 DNA sequence: TGTGCCAGTAGTGGCTCAGGGGGACTCAATCAGCCCCAGCATTTT. The gene calls are TRBV19 and TRBJ1-5, with 7 bases fitting TRBD1. The germline CDR1 and CDR2 sequences are LNHDA and SQIVND (reference sequence). The CDR3 contains 15 residues. V trimming: 5 bases; J trimming: 3 bases; junction bases outside the gene matches: 7.